This entry lists 15 T cell receptor beta chains sequenced from one sample in a study of metastatic and nonmetastatic thyroid tumors. Patients had received no treatment of any kind before thyroid surgery. TCRdb reanalyzed the PCR reads via MiXCR. Found here are approximately 20,000 clones, 34% of them singletons; the top ten hold approximately 9.1%. The sample was tumor tissue. The receptor set was obtained from a male donor with papillary thyroid cancer or a benign thyroid nodule (not recorded which). Some clones in this sample may be carry-over from other donors' samples.

This rearrangement joins TRBV19 to TRBJ1-5, with TRBD1 matching over 8 bases. This CDR3 spans 15 amino acids. Germline-derived CDR1 and CDR2 are LNHDA and SQIVND (reference sequence). V trimming: 2 bases; J trimming: 6 bases; junction bases outside the gene matches: 6. The DNA of the CDR3 is TGTGCCAGTAGTATATATGCAGGGGGCACTCAGCCCCAGCATTTT. This translates into CASSIYAGGTQPQHF.

The chain is built from TRBV10-3 and TRBJ2-1, with 7 bases matching TRBD2. V shed 6 bases and J 6 bases; nucleotides not matched to a gene: 8. Per germline, CDR1 ENHRY and CDR2 SYGVKD. The CDR3 is made up of 14 amino acids. The CDR3 protein is CAIRPGLEVNEQFF. CDR3 nucleotide sequence: TGTGCCATCAGGCCAGGACTAGAGGTCAATGAGCAGTTCTTC.

Details on this clone: Without the conserved terminal phenylalanine or tryptophan, this CDR3 likely stems from a read error. The chain couples TRBV20-1 to TRBJ2-7; the match to TRBD1 covers 7 bases. CDR1 and CDR2 from the germline V gene are DFQATT and SNEGSKA (reference sequence). This CDR3 has 13 amino acids. DNA for the CDR3: TGCAGTGCTCTGAGACAGGGCTCCGACGAGCAGTACTTG. Translating gives CSALRQGSDEQYL.

This clone has at least ten counts. The rearrangement links TRBV5-1 to TRBJ2-6, with D uncertain. The germline CDR1 and CDR2 sequences are SGHRS and YFSETQ. CDR3 length equals 15 residues. Trimming pared 2 bases from V and 0 bases from J, leaving 6 bases between. The CDR3 spells CASSFTPSGANVLTF. In DNA, the CDR3 is TGCGCCAGCAGCTTCACCCCCTCTGGGGCCAACGTCCTGACTTTC. Using reference TRBV5-1 and TRBJ2-6 for the parts outside the CDR3, the full variable domain is KAGVTQTPRYLIKTRGQQVTLSCSPISGHRSVSWYQQTPGQGLQFLFEYFSETQRNKGNFPGRFSGRQFSNSRSEMNVSTLELGDSALYLCASSFTPSGANVLTFGAGSRLTVL.

The rearrangement uses TRBV18 and TRBJ2-5, with a weak D call TRBD1 (6 bases). The V gene lost 4 bases and the J gene lost 2 bases, with 8 bases spanning the gap. Germline V lookup: CDR1 KGHSH, CDR2 LQKENI. The CDR3 has 13 residues. The CDR3 region is CASSRTVQETQYF. The DNA for the CDR3 is TGTGCCAGCTCACGGACAGTTCAAGAGACCCAGTACTTC.

On this clone itself: A much more abundant neighbour one base away suggests this may be a read error. J is TRBJ1-5 and V is TRBV5-4; D is uncertain. Looked up from germline, CDR1 is SGHNT and CDR2 is YYREEE (reference sequence). The CDR3 consists of 13 residues. The DNA of the CDR3 is TGTGCCAGCAGCTTGGACGCCAATCATCCCCAGCATTTT. Translated, it gives CASSLDANHPQHF.

By sample fraction, this clone is medium-sized. The gene calls are TRBV20-1 and TRBJ2-1, with TRBD2 matching 10 bases. J was trimmed by 3 bases and V by 1 base; bases with no gene match: 0. The CDR3 is 14 residues long. Per germline, CDR1 DFQATT and CDR2 SNEGSKA (reference sequence). The CDR3 DNA reads as TGCAGTGCTAGAGGACTAGCGGGCTACAATGAGCAGTTCTTC. Amino acid sequence: CSARGLAGYNEQFF.

By proportion, this clone is medium-sized. This chain uses TRBV5-6 with TRBJ2-7, with a possible D match to TRBD1 (6 bases). The germline CDR1 and CDR2 sequences are SGHDT and YYEEEE. V was cut by 4 bases and J by 0 bases, with 11 bases left in between. The CDR3 has 14 amino acids. CDR3 residues: CASSPTGNSYEQYF. The CDR3 DNA reads TGTGCCAGCAGCCCCACAGGGAACTCCTACGAGCAGTACTTC.

This clone was seen only a few times. The chain recombines TRBV6-1 with TRBJ1-5; no clear D gene. CDR3 length: 13 residues. Trimming took off 8 bases at V and 4 bases at J, with 12 bases between the two ends. Germline loops: CDR1 MNHNS, CDR2 SASEGT. CDR3 nucleotide sequence: TGTGCCAGCGGTTTGGAAGTTAATCAGCCCCAGCATTTT. Translating it yields CASGLEVNQPQHF.

This clone was observed a handful of times. This may be a read error: a much more frequent sequence differs by one nucleotide. The rearrangement links TRBV11-2 to TRBJ2-1; D may match TRBD1 or TRBD2 (7 bases each). The length of the CDR3 is 21 residues. CDR1 is SGHAT and CDR2 is FQNNGV in the germline V gene. V was shortened by 4 bases and J by 2 bases, with 30 bases between the two germline ends. CDR3 region: CASSSYPGGVAVGATYNEQFF. DNA for the CDR3: TGTGCCAGCAGCTCCTACCCAGGGGGGGTAGCGGTAGGTGCCACCTACAATGAGCAGTTCTTC.

The rearrangement uses TRBV5-8 and TRBJ1-1, with a weak D call TRBD1 (5 bases). This CDR3 is built from 15 residues. V lost 1 base and J lost 4, with 14 bases in between. CDR1 is SGHTS and CDR2 is YDEGEE in the germline V gene. CDR3 DNA sequence: TGTGCCAGCAGCTTGTTCGGGGCGATTAGCACTGAAGCTTTCTTT. It codes for CASSLFGAISTEAFF.

The chain carries TRBV11-2 and TRBJ2-1; either TRBD1 or TRBD2 may fit D (6 bases each). CDR3 length: 15 residues. In germline, CDR1 is SGHAT, CDR2 FQNNGV. With 1 base removed from V and 4 bases from J, the gap between germline ends came to 11 bases. The CDR3 is CASSLVGGHYNEQFF. CDR3 nucleotide sequence: TGTGCCAGCAGCTTAGTGGGGGGCCATTACAATGAGCAGTTCTTC.

This clone was counted at least ten times. The chain joins TRBV6-6 to TRBJ2-7; 7 bases line up with TRBD2. Germline V lookup: CDR1 MNHNY, CDR2 SVGAGI (reference sequence). The J segment lost 2 bases and the V segment lost 2 bases, leaving 6 bases of the junction unmatched. The CDR3 is made up of 15 amino acids. For the CDR3, the DNA is TGTGCCAGCAGTTACGGGGGGGGAGGGGCCTACGAGCAGTACTTC. The encoded protein is CASSYGGGGAYEQYF.

V usage is TRBV5-1 and J usage is TRBJ2-3, with D unclear. The V gene's germline CDR1 is SGHRS and CDR2 YFSETQ. The CDR3 consists of 13 residues. V was shortened by 1 base and J by 0 bases, with 3 bases between the two germline ends. CDR3 amino acids: CASSLLSTDTQYF. The CDR3 DNA reads as TGCGCCAGCAGCTTGTTGAGCACAGATACGCAGTATTTT. The full variable domain, with the rest looked up from reference TRBV5-1 and TRBJ2-3, is KAGVTQTPRYLIKTRGQQVTLSCSPISGHRSVSWYQQTPGQGLQFLFEYFSETQRNKGNFPGRFSGRQFSNSRSEMNVSTLELGDSALYLCASSLLSTDTQYFGPGTRLTVL.

This clone has a handful of counts. V usage is TRBV25-1 and J usage is TRBJ1-6, with 8 bases lining up with TRBD1. CDR3 length equals 16 residues. Germline V gives CDR1 MGHDK, CDR2 SYGVNS. After removal of 2 bases from V and 6 bases from J, the junction contained 6 bases not matched to a gene. DNA for the CDR3: TGTGCCAGCAGTGAAAACCAGGGGGCGCGTAATTCACCCCTCCACTTT. Translation: CASSENQGARNSPLHF.